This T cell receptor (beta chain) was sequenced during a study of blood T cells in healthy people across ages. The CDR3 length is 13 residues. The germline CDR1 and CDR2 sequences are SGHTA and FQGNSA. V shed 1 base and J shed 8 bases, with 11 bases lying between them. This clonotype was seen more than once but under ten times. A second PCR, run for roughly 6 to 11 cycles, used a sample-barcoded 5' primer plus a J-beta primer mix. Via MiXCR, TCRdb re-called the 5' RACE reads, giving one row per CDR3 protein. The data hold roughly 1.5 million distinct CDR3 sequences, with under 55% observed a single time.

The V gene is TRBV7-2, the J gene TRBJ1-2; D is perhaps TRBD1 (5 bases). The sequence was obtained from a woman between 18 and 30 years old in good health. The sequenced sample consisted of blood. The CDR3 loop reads CASSLGGGSGYTF. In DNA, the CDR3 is TGTGCCAGCAGCTTAGGGGGGGGGAGCGGCTACACCTTC. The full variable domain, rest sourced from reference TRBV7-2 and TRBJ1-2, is GAGVSQSPSNKVTEKGKDVELRCDPISGHTALYWYRQSLGQGLEFLIYFQGNSAPDKSGLPSDRFSAERTGGSVSTLTIQRTQQEDSAVYLCASSLGGGSGYTFGSGTRLTVV.